Shown below are 27 T cell receptor beta chains from a single sample sequenced in a study of early stage breast cancer tumors (dated by TCRdb to 2015 to 2018). Library construction relied on the immunoSEQ multiplex PCR assay. TCRdb's version of the immuneACCESS table is confined to in-frame rearrangements and falls short of the full clone set. An unresolved V gene accounts for under half of the shortfall where checked; the remainder is of unknown origin. This sample holds 10,000 or so clones; about 79% were observed only once. The ten largest account for 8.8% of the sample. Material for sequencing was normal breast tissue next to the tumor. These receptors all come from a person in their 40s with breast cancer.

The chain's CDR3 is CASSPRGGTDTQYF. CDR3 bases: TGTGCCAGCAGCCCGAGAGGGGGCACAGATACGCAGTATTTT. The V gene is TRBV11-3, the J gene TRBJ2-3; D possibly uses TRBD1 or TRBD2 (5 bases each). Trimming stripped 5 bases from V and 1 base from J, with 10 bases between. Looked up from germline, CDR1 is SGHNT and CDR2 is YENEEA. CDR3 size: 14 residues. Full variable domain (outside the CDR3, taken from reference TRBV11-3 and TRBJ2-3): EAGVVQSPRYKIIEKKQPVAFWCNPISGHNTLYWYLQNLGQGPELLIRYENEEAVDDSQLPKDRFSAERLKGVDSTLKIQPAELGDSAVYLCASSPRGGTDTQYFGPGTRLTVL.

The V call is TRBV11-2, the J call TRBJ2-5, with D possibly being TRBD2 (6 bases). The CDR3 runs 15 residues. Germline-derived CDR1 and CDR2 are SGHAT and FQNNGV. V was pared by 1 base and J by 4 bases, with 13 bases between. The CDR3 coding sequence is TGTGCCAGCAGCTTAGGCCCGAGGAGGGGAGAGACCCAGTACTTC. Translated, it gives CASSLGPRRGETQYF.

This chain uses TRBV29-1 with TRBJ2-6; 7 nucleotides agree with TRBD1. Germline CDR1 is SQVTM and CDR2 is ANQGSEA. CDR3 length equals 15 residues. The V and J ends lost 6 bases and 2 bases, in that order; junction bases with no gene match: 7. DNA for the CDR3: TGCAGCGTGAGCCCACAGGGGACTGGGGCCAACGTCCTGACTTTC. Protein sequence: CSVSPQGTGANVLTF.

V usage is TRBV4-2 and J usage is TRBJ2-3, with D tentatively TRBD2 (5 bases). The V and J ends lost 0 bases and 0 bases respectively, with 10 bases between them. The CDR3 is 16 residues long. Germline lookup yields CDR1 LGHNA and CDR2 YNFKEQ. The DNA for the CDR3 is TGTGCCAGCAGCCAAGACTGGCGGGTTAGCACAGATACGCAGTATTTT. This sequence encodes CASSQDWRVSTDTQYF.

The rearrangement uses TRBV5-1 and TRBJ1-1, with D uncertain. There are 15 residues in the CDR3. V lost 0 bases and J 1 base, leaving 10 bases between the germline ends. The germline V gene encodes CDR1 SGHRS and CDR2 YFSETQ. CDR3 sequence (DNA): TGCGCCAGCAGCTTGGGGGCGAGCAGGAACACTGAAGCTTTCTTT. Encoded protein: CASSLGASRNTEAFF.

This chain links TRBV11-2 with TRBJ2-5; tentatively, D is TRBD1 (6 bases). CDR3 size: 14 residues. V lost 5 bases to trimming and J lost 5 bases, with 15 bases between them. Germline-derived CDR1 and CDR2 are SGHAT and FQNNGV. In DNA form, the CDR3 reads TGTGCCAGCAGCGTAGGGGGAAGCAGGGAGACCCAGTACTTC. Its translation is CASSVGGSRETQYF.

The rearrangement uses TRBV9 and TRBJ2-1, with D hard to call. CDR1 is SGDLS and CDR2 is YYNGEE in the germline V gene. With 4 bases removed from V and 9 bases from J, the gap between germline ends came to 14 bases. The CDR3 loop spans 13 amino acids. The CDR3 coding sequence is TGTGCCAGCAGCCTAGTGATAGTGGGTGAGCAGTTCTTC. Protein: CASSLVIVGEQFF.

The chain links TRBV6-6 to TRBJ1-5, with D uncertain. This CDR3 comprises 14 residues. Germline V lookup: CDR1 MNHNY, CDR2 SVGAGI (reference sequence). Trimming left V 7 bases short and J 6 bases short, with 16 bases between. The CDR3 DNA sequence: TGTGCCAGCACTCCCGACGGGGTGGGTCAGCCCCAGCATTTT. Amino acids: CASTPDGVGQPQHF.

The rearrangement uses TRBV5-1 and TRBJ1-2; TRBD1 might be the D (5 bases). V lost 0 bases and J 8 bases, leaving 14 bases between the germline ends. There are 14 residues in the CDR3. The germline CDR1 and CDR2 sequences are SGHRS and YFSETQ. Here the CDR3 reads CASSLEGAGRGYTF. CDR3 coding DNA: TGCGCCAGCAGCTTGGAAGGGGCAGGGCGCGGCTACACCTTC.

This chain uses TRBV6-1 with TRBJ2-7, with 7 positions matching TRBD2. CDR1 is MNHNS, CDR2 SASEGT, per germline. With 6 bases clipped from V and 7 bases from J, the junction kept 0 bases outside the gene matches. This CDR3 comprises 10 residues. This CDR3 is CASRGGEQYF. The DNA of the CDR3 is TGTGCCAGCAGGGGGGGGGAGCAGTACTTC.

The rearrangement links TRBV11-2 to TRBJ2-7; D is unresolved. The CDR3 consists of 13 residues. CDR1 is SGHAT and CDR2 is FQNNGV in the germline V gene. The V and J ends lost 1 base and 6 bases respectively, with 10 bases between them. CDR3 DNA: TGTGCCAGCAGCTTAGCCCCTAGTTTCGAGCAGTACTTC. Translated, it gives CASSLAPSFEQYF.

This chain connects TRBV9 to TRBJ2-1; D is uncertain. Germline CDR1 is SGDLS and CDR2 is YYNGEE. Trimming removed 2 bases from V and 4 bases from J, with 7 bases in between. The CDR3 contains 13 residues. The CDR3 loop reads CASSVTDYNEQFF. CDR3 DNA: TGTGCCAGCAGCGTGACCGATTACAATGAGCAGTTCTTC.

The rearrangement links TRBV19 to TRBJ1-5; 7 nucleotides line up with TRBD1. The J segment lost 3 bases and the V segment lost 4 bases, leaving 15 bases of the junction unmatched. CDR3 length equals 18 residues. CDR1 and CDR2 from the germline V gene are LNHDA and SQIVND (reference sequence). CDR3 coding DNA: TGTGCCAGTAGTAGAAGACACCCGGCCCAGGGGGACAATCAGCCCCAGCATTTT. Residues: CASSRRHPAQGDNQPQHF.

The CDR3 spells CASSVGGAEQFF. CDR3 DNA: TGTGCCAGCAGTGTCGGCGGGGCGGAGCAGTTCTTC. The chain carries TRBV2 and TRBJ2-1; perhaps TRBD2 as D (6 bases). CDR1 is SNHLY, CDR2 FYNNEI, per germline. Trimming took 4 bases from V and 10 from J, leaving 11 bases between them. This CDR3 region has 12 residues.

V usage is TRBV5-1 and J usage is TRBJ2-3; 10 nucleotides agree with TRBD2. In germline, CDR1 is SGHRS, CDR2 YFSETQ. The V and J ends lost 0 bases and 3 bases, in that order; junction bases with no gene match: 4. The CDR3 is 16 residues long. The CDR3 coding sequence is TGCGCCAGCAGCTTGGCTGTGACTAGCGGGACAGATACGCAGTATTTT. Amino acid sequence: CASSLAVTSGTDTQYF. The full variable domain, in which reference TRBV5-1 and TRBJ2-3 provide the parts outside the CDR3, is KAGVTQTPRYLIKTRGQQVTLSCSPISGHRSVSWYQQTPGQGLQFLFEYFSETQRNKGNFPGRFSGRQFSNSRSEMNVSTLELGDSALYLCASSLAVTSGTDTQYFGPGTRLTVL.

The chain is built from TRBV7-8 and TRBJ2-1; D is undetermined. This CDR3 contains 13 residues. Germline assignment: CDR1 SGHVS and CDR2 FQNEAQ. Deletions cut 5 bases from V and 7 bases from J, with 12 bases between. CDR3 DNA sequence: TGTGCCAGCAGCCTATTGCCCCGGAATGAGCAGTTCTTC. Its protein is CASSLLPRNEQFF.

The gene calls are TRBV27 and TRBJ2-2; D gene uncertain. This CDR3 region has 16 residues. In germline, CDR1 is MNHEY, CDR2 SMNVEV (reference sequence). V dropped 0 bases and J dropped 6 bases, with 14 bases sitting between them. The CDR3 protein is CASSLSWGSLAGELFF. CDR3 DNA sequence: TGTGCCAGCAGTTTATCTTGGGGTTCATTGGCCGGGGAGCTGTTTTTT.

This rearrangement joins TRBV19 to TRBJ1-3, with a weak D call TRBD1 (6 bases). Trimming stripped 4 bases from V and 0 bases from J, with 22 bases between. The germline gives CDR1 LNHDA, CDR2 SQIVND (reference sequence). The length of the CDR3 is 19 residues. The CDR3 nucleotides are TGTGCCAGTAGTACCCAGACTCATTCAGGGGCAAGCTCTGGAAACACCATATATTTT. This codes for CASSTQTHSGASSGNTIYF.

This clone was seen a handful of times. The V gene is TRBV7-9, the J gene TRBJ2-1; 9 positions match TRBD2. Germline V lookup: CDR1 SEHNR, CDR2 FQNEAQ (reference sequence). This CDR3 comprises 16 residues. Germline trimming cut 5 bases from V and 7 bases from J; bases unmatched to any gene: 12. CDR3 nucleotide sequence: TGTGCCAGCAGCCCCCCGGGAATAGCGGGAGTTAATGAGCAGTTCTTC. Translated: CASSPPGIAGVNEQFF.

V and J are TRBV10-3 and TRBJ2-6; D tentatively fits TRBD1 or TRBD2 (5 bases each). This CDR3 is 16 amino acids long. Germline V lookup: CDR1 ENHRY, CDR2 SYGVKD. With 1 base removed from V and 2 bases from J, the gap between germline ends came to 9 bases. CDR3 region: CAISEYGATGANVLTF. The DNA for the CDR3 is TGTGCCATCAGTGAGTACGGGGCTACTGGGGCCAACGTCCTGACTTTC.

This clone was detected only a few times. This chain joins TRBV11-2 and TRBJ1-5, with a tentative D call TRBD1 (5 bases). CDR1 is SGHAT, CDR2 FQNNGV, per germline. This CDR3 has 15 residues. V lost 4 bases to trimming and J lost 3 bases, with 13 bases between them. The CDR3 DNA follows: TGTGCCAGCAGCTGGGCCTCAGGGTCCAATCAGCCCCAGCATTTT. Protein sequence: CASSWASGSNQPQHF.

V gene TRBV7-8 combines with J gene TRBJ2-2; possibly TRBD2 for D (5 bases). The CDR3 spans 14 residues. Deletions cut 5 bases from V and 5 bases from J, with 12 bases between. Germline assignment: CDR1 SGHVS and CDR2 FQNEAQ. The CDR3 bases are TGTGCCAGCAGCCCTCGCGAGGGAACCGGGGAGCTGTTTTTT. This translates into CASSPREGTGELFF.

The chain is built from TRBV19 and TRBJ1-1; D gene ambiguous. Trimming cost V 1 base and J 4 bases, with 7 bases left between them. Germline CDR1 reads LNHDA; CDR2 reads SQIVND (reference sequence). The CDR3 length is 13 residues. The CDR3 nucleotides read TGTGCCAGTAGTATAGCGGTCGGCACTGAAGCTTTCTTT. It encodes CASSIAVGTEAFF.

This CDR3 reads CASSLELAPAYEQYF. The CDR3, as DNA: TGCGCCAGCAGCTTGGAACTAGCCCCTGCATACGAGCAGTACTTC. The rearrangement uses TRBV5-1 and TRBJ2-7; D may be TRBD2 (6 bases). This CDR3 comprises 15 residues. Germline V gene lookup returns CDR1 SGHRS and CDR2 YFSETQ. V lost 0 bases and J lost 4, with 14 bases in between.

The chain employs TRBV2 and TRBJ2-5; D not certain. Germline V gene data show CDR1 as SNHLY and CDR2 as FYNNEI. The germline V and J ends were trimmed by 6 bases and 5 bases, with 16 bases remaining between them. The CDR3 spans 14 residues. The CDR3 region has the DNA TGTGCCAGCAGCGACGACGGTGGCTGGGAGACCCAGTACTTC. Its protein is CASSDDGGWETQYF.

J is TRBJ1-4 and V is TRBV6-1; D gene unclear. V was shortened by 4 bases and J by 2 bases, with 5 bases between the two germline ends. This CDR3 spans 13 amino acids. Germline loops: CDR1 MNHNS, CDR2 SASEGT. CDR3 sequence: CASSVGTNEKLFF. In DNA, the CDR3 is TGTGCCAGCAGTGTAGGTACTAATGAAAAACTGTTTTTT.

The gene calls are TRBV29-1 and TRBJ2-1, with TRBD2 identical over 13 bases. The V segment lost 7 bases and the J segment 5 bases; nucleotides outside the gene matches: 5. This CDR3 has 14 amino acids. Germline V gene lookup returns CDR1 SQVTM and CDR2 ANQGSEA. The CDR3 protein is CSGRGLAGNNEQFF. The CDR3 DNA reads TGCAGCGGACGGGGACTAGCGGGAAACAATGAGCAGTTCTTC.